This TCR beta chain appears in the sequencing data of a study of OX40 agonist ivuxolimab in advanced cancers. Study-level background: Over 30% of patients had received prior checkpoint inhibitor therapy. Study-wide results and limits: The authors did not determine the antigen specificity of the expanded peripheral T cells. Averaged across samples, CD8+ T cells carried more expanded clones than CD4+ did. Several nonresponders also turned out to have low normalized T-cell clonal expansion.

This clone was picked up a small number of times. Its antigen remains unknown. Profiling relied on immunoSEQ multiplex PCR, and the TCRdb table lists in-frame clones only, not all of them. The sample lists tens of thousands of clones; roughly 85% were seen once. The germline CDR1 and CDR2 sequences are GTSNPN and SVGIG (reference sequence). The CDR3 has 8 amino acids. Trimming stripped 5 bases from V and 6 bases from J, with 2 bases between. The sequence derives from an adult with an advanced solid tumor such as melanoma, head and neck, liver or kidney cancer. The chain carries TRBV30 and TRBJ2-7; unclear D gene. Here the sequenced sample was CD4+ or CD8+ T cells sorted from blood, taken in a trial of the OX40 agonist ivuxolimab. For the CDR3, the DNA is TGTGCCTGGGGCGAGCAGTACTTC. Translation gives CAWGEQYF.